The T cell receptor (beta chain) described here comes from a study of blood T cells in healthy people across ages. The CDR3 length is 13 residues. In germline, CDR1 is MGHDK, CDR2 SYGVNS. It was with a sample-barcoded 5' primer and a J-beta primer mix that a second PCR of about 6 to 12 cycles was run. TCRdb passed the 5' RACE reads through MiXCR, listing each CDR3 protein once. The sample has 800,000 to 950,000 distinct CDR3 sequences, 25% to 30% seen once. Ranging in age from about 6 to 100, the donors were healthy Caucasian individuals from Russia. These data are also associated with another study on T cells of mothers and their children.

The specimen was blood. This TCR was sampled from a woman in her 40s in good health. This chain links TRBV25-1 with TRBJ2-1; D not certain. Gene TRBJ2-7 matches the end of the DNA better, so the J call may be wrong. The CDR3 coding sequence is TGTGCCAGCAGTGACTCCTATTCATCCGAGCAGTACTTC. The encoded protein is CASSDSYSSEQYF.